The rows below give T cell receptor beta chains drawn from one sample of a study of blood T cell repertoires in COVID-19. The method was immunoSEQ multiplex PCR; TCRdb's version includes in-frame clones alone and lacks a portion of them. The data show about 310,000 clones, 85% to 90% seen once. The sequencing sample was made of PBMCs or T cells enriched from blood (not recorded which). These receptors came from a woman in her twenties or thirties who had recovered from COVID-19. Each CDR3 is given without its conserved first and last residue.

TRBV19	ASRGGRNSNQPQH
TRBV18	ASSPKLAGYNEQF
TRBV5-5	ASSFPGKNTLTRREKLF
TRBV10-3	AISESRETQY
TRBV3-1/TRBV3-2	ASSQEPGGLVTDTQY
TRBV4-1	ASSQGRQARSGNTIY
TRBV19	ASSSREAAGAGNSPLH
TRBV7-7	ASSRGLAGGNNEQF
TRBV19	ASSIVGQNNQPQH
TRBV2	ASSDVAVSNQPQH
TRBV20-1	SASVGSGRVSYEQY
TRBV28	ASSSPPLGQEEAF
TRBV3-1/TRBV3-2	ASSQSVAGVANEQF
TRBV3-1/TRBV3-2	ASSQRLVFESTDTQY
TRBV19	ASSPYRSGELF
TRBV2	ASSQNTGELF
TRBV10-3	AIRARTRDNEQF
TRBV4-2	ASSQDSRLAGVGGELF
TRBV7-6	ASSSHATSGREGNEQF
TRBV4-2	ASSQDLRVAGDTDTQY
TRBV2	ASSSGPEGEAF
TRBV19	ASNPMTGVMNTEAF
TRBV19	ASSIGQGAFRELF
TRBV27	ASSRLSTDTQY
TRBV7-9	ASLPTGQGSYEQY
TRBV14	ASSQVGQPQATQY
TRBV3-1/TRBV3-2	ASSRTGGNNTGELF
TRBV30	AWGRQGAVTGELF
TRBV9	ASSPYPLSYGYT
TRBV6-6	ASSPHRQGAFLRGGELF
TRBV27	ASSQYGTANTGELF
TRBV5-1	ASSLGGAGSSYEQY
TRBV6-1	ASSEAGGFSGIQY
TRBV27	ASRPTRGGVHSPLH
TRBV5-1	ASNEAGGPYWQF
TRBV10-3	AIGRGDTQY
TRBV3-1/TRBV3-2	ASSRSGRVDGELF
TRBV7-2	ASSPRTSGGADTQY
TRBV27	ASSRLGADTQY
TRBV19	ASSPGRDSYEQY
TRBV10-3	AISDGGDNQPQH
TRBV4-1	ASSQGTSGDSSYEQY
TRBV11-2	ASSLSAGNEQF
TRBV4-1	ASSQGDSTYEQY